The rows below give T cell receptor beta chains drawn from one sample of a study of shared clonotypes between healthy human individuals. Clones were sequenced by immunoSEQ multiplex PCR, and TCRdb holds only the in-frame ones, with some missing. The table shows about 1 million clones, with about three quarters occurring only once. Sequenced sample: memory CD4+ T cells sorted from blood. The receptor set was obtained from a man aged 18 to 30 in good health. CDR3s include the opening cysteine and the closing phenylalanine or tryptophan. Each record gives: J gene, V gene, CDR3 protein.

j_call: TRBJ1-6
v_call: TRBV28
cdr3_aa: CASSFTGVNSPLHF

j_call: TRBJ2-7
v_call: TRBV11-2
cdr3_aa: CASSLGTGSYEQYF

j_call: TRBJ2-7
v_call: TRBV4-1
cdr3_aa: CASSQEASGRFGQYF

j_call: TRBJ2-5
v_call: TRBV10-1
cdr3_aa: CASSDGQGTGETQYF

j_call: TRBJ1-3
v_call: TRBV6-5
cdr3_aa: CASSYERGSGNTIYF

j_call: TRBJ2-7
v_call: TRBV13
cdr3_aa: CASSLDRTPYEQYF

j_call: TRBJ2-5
v_call: TRBV28
cdr3_aa: CASSPYQETQYF

j_call: TRBJ1-2
v_call: TRBV6-5
cdr3_aa: CASSYAHKGGYTF

j_call: TRBJ1-4
v_call: TRBV30
cdr3_aa: CAWSPKGGLANEKLFF

j_call: TRBJ1-4
v_call: TRBV6-1
cdr3_aa: CASSEALGTGKEKLFF

j_call: TRBJ2-7
v_call: TRBV10-3
cdr3_aa: CAISGQDSYEQYF

j_call: TRBJ1-1
v_call: TRBV9
cdr3_aa: CASSVGVGGGGTEAFF

j_call: TRBJ1-1
v_call: TRBV7-6
cdr3_aa: CASSLDSYTEAFF

j_call: TRBJ2-5
v_call: TRBV5-1
cdr3_aa: CASSPAGQETQYF

j_call: TRBJ1-2
v_call: TRBV30
cdr3_aa: CAWSVLGANYGYTF

j_call: TRBJ2-1
v_call: TRBV11-3
cdr3_aa: CASSLGGGGEQFF

j_call: TRBJ2-2
v_call: TRBV10-3
cdr3_aa: CAISESLPGELFF

j_call: TRBJ1-4
v_call: TRBV7-7
cdr3_aa: CASPPIMSFTNEKLFF

j_call: TRBJ2-3
v_call: TRBV30
cdr3_aa: CAWAQGQGRTDTQYF

j_call: TRBJ2-7
v_call: TRBV20-1
cdr3_aa: CSATSANEQYF

j_call: TRBJ1-6
v_call: TRBV5-1
cdr3_aa: CASSLGQGGNSPLHF

j_call: TRBJ1-1
v_call: TRBV29-1
cdr3_aa: CSVEGRGNTEAFF

j_call: TRBJ2-4
v_call: TRBV7-9
cdr3_aa: CASSSITPGLAGAYF

j_call: TRBJ1-6
v_call: TRBV4-1
cdr3_aa: CASSQDRSRTALNSPLHF

j_call: TRBJ1-6
v_call: TRBV12-5
cdr3_aa: CASGFTPPGQGGTPLHF

j_call: TRBJ2-7
v_call: TRBV6-1
cdr3_aa: CASSEWLGSAQQYF

j_call: TRBJ2-5
v_call: TRBV7-9
cdr3_aa: CASSFRSATSGSSETQYF

j_call: TRBJ1-2
v_call: TRBV14
cdr3_aa: CASSQNPTGVYGYTF

j_call: TRBJ2-1
v_call: TRBV6-6
cdr3_aa: CASSYYGGADEQFF

j_call: TRBJ2-4
v_call: TRBV7-8
cdr3_aa: CASSLSGGPKNIQYF

j_call: TRBJ1-6
v_call: TRBV11-2
cdr3_aa: CASSLGGPQDNSPLHF

j_call: TRBJ2-7
v_call: TRBV9
cdr3_aa: CASSAGQGARTYEQYF

j_call: TRBJ2-3
v_call: TRBV10-3
cdr3_aa: CAIRDPSEGTDTQYF

j_call: TRBJ2-7
v_call: TRBV19
cdr3_aa: CASSARGQPNSYEQYF

j_call: TRBJ1-3
v_call: TRBV7-2
cdr3_aa: CASSFRQFSGNTIYF

j_call: TRBJ2-7
v_call: TRBV30
cdr3_aa: CAWSRGQGYEQYF

j_call: TRBJ2-7
v_call: TRBV11-2
cdr3_aa: CASSLGWSYEQYF

j_call: TRBJ1-4
v_call: TRBV5-5
cdr3_aa: CASSTGTLGEKLFF

j_call: TRBJ2-7
v_call: TRBV4-1
cdr3_aa: CASSYREAIGYEQYF

j_call: TRBJ1-1
v_call: TRBV30
cdr3_aa: CALSEQGPLAAFF

j_call: TRBJ2-7
v_call: TRBV7-9
cdr3_aa: CASSPTSGGNEQYF

j_call: TRBJ2-7
v_call: TRBV11-3
cdr3_aa: CASSFPGLTLCEQYF

j_call: TRBJ1-2
v_call: TRBV10-3
cdr3_aa: CAISYNQEGYTF